Each of the 14 T cell receptor beta chains below was sequenced from the same sample in a study of human T cells and chemical hapten exposure. TCRdb passed the RACE reads through MiXCR, listing each CDR3 protein once. This table holds 110,000 or so distinct CDR3 sequences, roughly a tenth found once. Regarding time point: patch test 2, 6 weeks after DPC sensitization. Specified treatment: therapeutic diphenylcyclopropenone sensitization with weekly scalp DPC. Specimen: whole blood, collected in connection with sensitization to the hapten diphenylcyclopropenone (DPC). All receptors derive from a woman aged 40 to 50 with alopecia areata. Some clones in this sample may be carry-over from other donors' samples.

Comment on this clonotype: The junction departs from the called germline gene at one end, perhaps through a read error. The chain is built from TRBV30 and TRBJ2-6; D might be TRBD2 (6 bases). Germline V gene sequence: CDR1 GTSNPN, CDR2 SVGIG (reference sequence). The CDR3 is made up of 15 amino acids. The CDR3 sequence: CAWSVGGAGSNVLTF. In DNA, the CDR3 is TGTGCCTGGAGTGTAGGAGGGGCTGGGTCCAACGTCCTGACTTTC.

This clonotype appeared many times. The chain uses TRBV12-3 or TRBV12-4 and TRBJ2-5; D assignment may be TRBD1 or TRBD2 (6 bases each). The CDR3 has 15 amino acids. Trimming removed 2 bases at V and 5 bases at J, with 15 bases between. The CDR3 sequence is CASSLRSGGGETQYF. In DNA form, the CDR3 reads TGTGCCAGCAGTTTAAGGTCCGGGGGCGGGGAGACCCAGTACTTC.

Ten or more counts support this clonotype. V is TRBV19 and J is TRBJ2-5; D is possibly TRBD1 (5 bases). The ends were cut back, 6 bases at V and 2 bases at J, with 16 bases in the middle. Germline lookup yields CDR1 LNHDA and CDR2 SQIVND (reference sequence). The CDR3 has 15 residues. The CDR3 sequence: CASSQTGGIQETQYF. In DNA form, the CDR3 reads TGTGCCAGTAGCCAAACAGGTGGGATACAAGAGACCCAGTACTTC.

At least ten counts were recorded for this clonotype. CDR3 protein: CASSLDRAKTQYF. The DNA for the CDR3 is TGTGCCAGCAGCTTGGACAGGGCCAAGACCCAGTACTTC. The rearrangement uses TRBV11-2 and TRBJ2-5, with 8 bases fitting TRBD1. CDR3 length equals 13 residues. Germline values: CDR1 SGHAT, CDR2 FQNNGV. Trimming removed 3 bases from V and 6 bases from J; junction bases left unmatched: 3.

The genes are TRBV11-2 and TRBJ1-6; D not resolved. The CDR3 spans 15 residues. Germline V gene sequence: CDR1 SGHAT, CDR2 FQNNGV. The V end was cut by 5 bases, the J end by 9 bases, with 17 bases between. This chain's CDR3 is CASSRAGGLVSPLHF. DNA of the CDR3: TGTGCCAGCAGCAGAGCGGGCGGGCTGGTTTCACCCCTCCACTTT.

This clonotype was detected many times. The chain is built from TRBV2 and TRBJ2-6, with 7 bases fitting TRBD1. The CDR3 is 15 residues long. CDR1 is SNHLY, CDR2 FYNNEI, per germline. J gave up 1 base and V 6 bases, and 3 bases lay outside the gene matches. The CDR3 loop reads CASSPDRSGANVLTF. CDR3 bases: TGTGCCAGCAGCCCGGACAGGTCTGGGGCCAACGTCCTGACTTTC.

The sample holds many counts of this clonotype. The rearrangement joins TRBV3-1 to TRBJ1-5; unclear D gene. V was cut by 0 bases and J by 7 bases, with 10 bases left in between. The CDR3 has 14 amino acids. CDR1 is LGHDT, CDR2 YNNKEL, per germline (reference sequence). The CDR3 loop is CASSQEAGLQPQHF. DNA of the CDR3: TGTGCCAGCAGCCAAGAGGCAGGCCTCCAGCCCCAGCATTTT.

This clonotype was observed many times. This chain connects TRBV20-1 to TRBJ1-5; D remains ambiguous. Germline CDR1 and CDR2: DFQATT and SNEGSKA (reference sequence). This CDR3 is built from 13 residues. Between the trimmed V and J ends, which lost 3 bases and 1 base, there was a span of 7 bases. For the CDR3, the DNA is TGCAGTGCTAGTTCAGAGAGCAATCAGCCCCAGCATTTT. It specifies CSASSESNQPQHF.

Remarks on this clonotype: This may arise from a read error, as a much more abundant clone is one base away. This chain joins TRBV5-5 and TRBJ2-3; TRBD2 matches at 8 bases. Germline trimming cut 6 bases from V and 4 bases from J; bases unmatched to any gene: 10. The CDR3 length is 15 residues. CDR1 SGHKS and CDR2 YYEKEE come from the germline V gene (reference sequence). In DNA, the CDR3 is TGTGCCAGCACCCGTAGCGGGAAGGCCGCAGATACGCAGTATTTT. This gives the protein CASTRSGKAADTQYF.

Ten or more counts support this clonotype. The rearrangement links TRBV18 to TRBJ1-6; no reliable D call. The length of the CDR3 is 14 residues. Germline values: CDR1 KGHSH, CDR2 LQKENI. V shed 2 bases and J shed 6 bases, with 8 bases lying between them. This CDR3 reads CASSPGLSNSPLHF. The CDR3 DNA reads TGTGCCAGCTCACCAGGGTTGAGTAATTCACCCCTCCACTTT.

The genes are TRBV7-2 and TRBJ2-1; 7 bases agree with TRBD1. CDR1 and CDR2 (germline): SGHTA, FQGNSA. V lost 5 bases, J lost 8 bases, and 6 bases stayed unmatched. CDR3 size: 13 residues. The CDR3 DNA sequence: TGTGCCAGCAGCGCCCGAACAGGGGATGAGCAGTTCTTC. This encodes CASSARTGDEQFF.

This clonotype appeared many times. The chain has TRBV6-2 or TRBV6-3 and TRBJ1-4, with 10 positions matching TRBD1. There are 15 residues in the CDR3. Germline V CDR1 and CDR2: MNHEY, SVGEGT. Losses at the gene ends were 6 bases for V and 5 bases for J; bases not matched to a gene: 6. CDR3 in amino acids: CASSRRTGGNEKLFF. The CDR3 DNA reads TGTGCCAGCAGCCGAAGGACAGGGGGGAATGAAAAACTGTTTTTT.

This clonotype was seen only a few times. The rearrangement joins TRBV6-5 to TRBJ2-7; weak D call: TRBD2 (6 bases). The CDR3 totals 15 residues. In germline, CDR1 is MNHEY, CDR2 SVGAGI. V was clipped by 5 bases and J by 0 bases, with 14 bases between them. The CDR3, as DNA: TGTGCCAGCAGTACCCCTGCGGGGAGCTCCTACGAGCAGTACTTC. This codes for CASSTPAGSSYEQYF.

This clonotype was detected only a few times. This chain connects TRBV4-2 to TRBJ2-1; D could derive from TRBD1 or TRBD2 (6 bases each). The germline V and J ends were trimmed by 2 bases and 2 bases, with 13 bases remaining between them. Germline V gives CDR1 LGHNA, CDR2 YNFKEQ. This CDR3 comprises 16 residues. The CDR3 protein is CASSQRGPETYNEQFF. Here the CDR3 DNA reads TGTGCCAGCAGCCAACGGGGGCCCGAAACCTACAATGAGCAGTTCTTC.